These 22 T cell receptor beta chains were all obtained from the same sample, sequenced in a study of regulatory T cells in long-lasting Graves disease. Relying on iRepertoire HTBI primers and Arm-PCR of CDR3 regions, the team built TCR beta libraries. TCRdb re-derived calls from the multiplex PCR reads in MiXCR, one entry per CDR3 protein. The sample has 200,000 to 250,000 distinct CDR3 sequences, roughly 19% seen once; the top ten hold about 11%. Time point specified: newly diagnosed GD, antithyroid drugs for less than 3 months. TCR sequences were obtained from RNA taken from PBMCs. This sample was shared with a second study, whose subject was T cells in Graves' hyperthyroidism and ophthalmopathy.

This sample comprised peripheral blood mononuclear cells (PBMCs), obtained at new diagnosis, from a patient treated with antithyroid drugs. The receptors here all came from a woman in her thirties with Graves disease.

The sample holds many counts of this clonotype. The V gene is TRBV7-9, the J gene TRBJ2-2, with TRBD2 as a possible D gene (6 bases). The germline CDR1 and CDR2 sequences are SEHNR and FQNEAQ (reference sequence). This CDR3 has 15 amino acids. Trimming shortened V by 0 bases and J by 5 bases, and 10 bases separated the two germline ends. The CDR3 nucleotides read TGTGCCAGCAGCTTAGCGGGGAGGAGGACCGGGGAGCTGTTTTTT. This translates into CASSLAGRRTGELFF.

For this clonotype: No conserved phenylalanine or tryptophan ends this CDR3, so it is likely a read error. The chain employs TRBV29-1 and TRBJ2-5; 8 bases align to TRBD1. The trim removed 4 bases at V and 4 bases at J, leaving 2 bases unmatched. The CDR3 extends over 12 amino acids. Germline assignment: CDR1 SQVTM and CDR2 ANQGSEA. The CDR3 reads CSVVRGLETQYL. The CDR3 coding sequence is TGCAGCGTTGTCAGGGGGCTAGAGACCCAGTACTTA.

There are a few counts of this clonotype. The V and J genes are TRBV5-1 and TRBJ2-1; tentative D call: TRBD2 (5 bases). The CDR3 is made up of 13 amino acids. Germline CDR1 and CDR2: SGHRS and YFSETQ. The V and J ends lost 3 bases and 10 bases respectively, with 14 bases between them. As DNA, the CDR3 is TGCGCCAGCAGCTGGGCGAGTGAGCGGGAGCAGTTCTTC. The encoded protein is CASSWASEREQFF.

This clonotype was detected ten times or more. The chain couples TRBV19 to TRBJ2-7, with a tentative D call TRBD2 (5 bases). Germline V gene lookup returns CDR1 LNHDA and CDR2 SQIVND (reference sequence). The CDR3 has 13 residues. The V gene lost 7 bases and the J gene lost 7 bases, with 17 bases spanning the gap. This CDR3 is CASTARGTGEQYF. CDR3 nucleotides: TGTGCCAGTACAGCACGGGGAACGGGGGAGCAGTACTTC.

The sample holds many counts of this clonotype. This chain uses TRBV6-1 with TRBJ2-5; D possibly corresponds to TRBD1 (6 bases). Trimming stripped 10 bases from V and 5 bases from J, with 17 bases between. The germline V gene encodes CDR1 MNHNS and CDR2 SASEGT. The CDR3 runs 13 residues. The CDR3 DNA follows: TGTGCCACCCGAGGGGGAGTACGGGAGACCCAGTACTTC. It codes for CATRGGVRETQYF.

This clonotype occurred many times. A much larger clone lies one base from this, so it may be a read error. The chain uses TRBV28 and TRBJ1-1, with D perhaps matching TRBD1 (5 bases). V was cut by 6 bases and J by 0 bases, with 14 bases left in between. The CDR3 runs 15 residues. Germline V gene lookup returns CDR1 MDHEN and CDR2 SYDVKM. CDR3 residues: CASRPGDGLNTEAFF. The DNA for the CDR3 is TGTGCCAGCAGGCCCGGGGACGGATTGAACACTGAAGCTTTCTTT.

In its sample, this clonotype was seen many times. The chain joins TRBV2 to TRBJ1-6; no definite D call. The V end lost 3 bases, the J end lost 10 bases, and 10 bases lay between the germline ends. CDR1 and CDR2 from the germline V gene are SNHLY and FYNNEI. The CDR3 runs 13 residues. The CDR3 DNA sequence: TGTGCCAGCAGTGAGAATTGGAGATCACCCCTCCACTTT. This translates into CASSENWRSPLHF.

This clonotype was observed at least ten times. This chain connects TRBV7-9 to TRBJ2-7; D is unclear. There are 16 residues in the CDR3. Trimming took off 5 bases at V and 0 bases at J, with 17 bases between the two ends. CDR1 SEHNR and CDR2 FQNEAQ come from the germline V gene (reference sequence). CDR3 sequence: CASSPQTPMSSYEQYF. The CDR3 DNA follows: TGTGCCAGCAGCCCACAGACCCCAATGTCCTCCTACGAGCAGTACTTC.

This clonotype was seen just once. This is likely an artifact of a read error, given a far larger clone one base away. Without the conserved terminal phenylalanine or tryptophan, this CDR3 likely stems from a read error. The CDR3 sequence: CASSVGSIGGGETQYS. In nucleotides, the CDR3 is TGTGCCAGCAGCGTAGGTAGTATTGGGGGAGGGGAGACCCAGTACTCC. The chain combines TRBV9 with TRBJ2-1, with 7 bases aligning to TRBD2. The DNA matches TRBJ2-5 better at its end, which makes the J call doubtful. Per the germline V gene, CDR1 is SGDLS and CDR2 is YYNGEE. The CDR3 is made up of 16 amino acids.

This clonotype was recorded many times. The CDR3 DNA reads TGTGCCAGCAGCTTAAGGGATCGACGGAGCGCTGTGGAGACCCAGTACTTC. Encoded protein: CASSLRDRRSAVETQYF. V usage is TRBV11-2 and J usage is TRBJ2-5; D not certain. Trimming took 2 bases from V and 5 from J, leaving 21 bases between them. From germline, CDR1 is SGHAT and CDR2 FQNNGV. CDR3 length: 17 amino acids.

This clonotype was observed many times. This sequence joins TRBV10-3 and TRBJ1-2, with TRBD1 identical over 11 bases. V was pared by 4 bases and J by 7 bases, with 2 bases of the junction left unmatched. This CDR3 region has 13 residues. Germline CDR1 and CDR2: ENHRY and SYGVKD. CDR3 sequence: CAISGTGGSGYTF. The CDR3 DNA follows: TGTGCCATCAGTGGGACAGGGGGCAGTGGCTACACCTTC.

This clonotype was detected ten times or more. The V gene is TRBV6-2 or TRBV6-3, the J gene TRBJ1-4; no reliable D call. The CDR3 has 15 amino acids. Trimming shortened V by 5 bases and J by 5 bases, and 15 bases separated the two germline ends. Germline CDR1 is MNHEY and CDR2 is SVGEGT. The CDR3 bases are TGTGCCAGCAGTGATTTTGGACGGATAAATGAAAAACTGTTTTTT. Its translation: CASSDFGRINEKLFF.

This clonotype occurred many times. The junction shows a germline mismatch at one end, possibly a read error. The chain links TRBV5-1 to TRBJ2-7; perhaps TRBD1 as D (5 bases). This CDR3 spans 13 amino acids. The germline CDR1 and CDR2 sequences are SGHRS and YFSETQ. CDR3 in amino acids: CASSLQGSQEQYF. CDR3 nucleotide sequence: TGTGCCAGCAGCTTGCAGGGATCTCAAGAGCAGTACTTC.

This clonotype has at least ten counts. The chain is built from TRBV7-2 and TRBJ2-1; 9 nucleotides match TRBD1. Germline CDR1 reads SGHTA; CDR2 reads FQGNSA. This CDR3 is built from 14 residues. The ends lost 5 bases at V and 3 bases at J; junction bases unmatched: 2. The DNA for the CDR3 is TGTGCCAGCAGCCGACAGGGGGTCTACAATGAGCAGTTCTTC. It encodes CASSRQGVYNEQFF.

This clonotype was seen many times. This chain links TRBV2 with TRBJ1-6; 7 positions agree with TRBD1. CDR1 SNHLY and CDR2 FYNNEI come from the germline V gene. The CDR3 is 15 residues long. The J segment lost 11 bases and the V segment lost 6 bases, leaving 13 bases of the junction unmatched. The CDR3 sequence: CASSFRTGLWAPLHF. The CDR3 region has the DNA TGTGCCAGCAGCTTCCGGACAGGTCTTTGGGCACCCCTCCACTTT.

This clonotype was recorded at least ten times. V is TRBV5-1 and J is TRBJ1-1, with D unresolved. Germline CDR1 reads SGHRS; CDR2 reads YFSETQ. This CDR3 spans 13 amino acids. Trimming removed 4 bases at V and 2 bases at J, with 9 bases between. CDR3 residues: CASSRILNTEAFF. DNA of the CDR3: TGCGCCAGCAGCCGGATCTTAAACACTGAAGCTTTCTTT.

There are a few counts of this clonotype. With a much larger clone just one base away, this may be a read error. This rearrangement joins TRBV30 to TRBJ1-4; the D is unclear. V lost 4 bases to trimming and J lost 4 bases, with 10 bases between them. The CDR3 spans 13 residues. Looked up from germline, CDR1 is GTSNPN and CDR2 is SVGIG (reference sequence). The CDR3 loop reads CAWIPRNNEKLFF. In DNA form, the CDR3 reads TGTGCCTGGATTCCCAGAAATAATGAAAAACTGTTTTTT.

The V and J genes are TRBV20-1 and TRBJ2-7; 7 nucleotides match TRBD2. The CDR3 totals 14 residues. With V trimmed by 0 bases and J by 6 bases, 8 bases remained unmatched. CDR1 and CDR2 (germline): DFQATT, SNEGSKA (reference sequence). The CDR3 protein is CSARDRASGPEQYF. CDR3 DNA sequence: TGCAGTGCTAGAGATCGGGCTAGCGGCCCCGAGCAGTACTTC.

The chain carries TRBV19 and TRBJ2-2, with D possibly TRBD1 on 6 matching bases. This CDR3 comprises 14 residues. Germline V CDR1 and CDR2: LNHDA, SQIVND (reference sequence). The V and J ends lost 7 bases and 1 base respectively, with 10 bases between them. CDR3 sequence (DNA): TGTGCCAGTACCGAGGGACAGAACACCGGGGAGCTGTTTTTT. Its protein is CASTEGQNTGELFF.

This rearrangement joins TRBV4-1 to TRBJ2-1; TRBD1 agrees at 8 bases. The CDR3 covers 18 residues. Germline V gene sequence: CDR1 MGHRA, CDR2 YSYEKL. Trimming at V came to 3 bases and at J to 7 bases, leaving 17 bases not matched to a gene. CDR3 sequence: CASSQEPHTGTGRNEQFF. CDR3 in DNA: TGCGCCAGCAGCCAGGAGCCTCATACCGGGACAGGACGAAATGAGCAGTTCTTC.

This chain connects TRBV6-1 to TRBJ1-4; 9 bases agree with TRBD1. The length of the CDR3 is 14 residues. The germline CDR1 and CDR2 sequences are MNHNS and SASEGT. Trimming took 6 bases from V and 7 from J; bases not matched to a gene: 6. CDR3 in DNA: TGTGCCAGCAGCGAGGGACAGGGAGGTGAAAAACTGTTTTTT. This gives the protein CASSEGQGGEKLFF.

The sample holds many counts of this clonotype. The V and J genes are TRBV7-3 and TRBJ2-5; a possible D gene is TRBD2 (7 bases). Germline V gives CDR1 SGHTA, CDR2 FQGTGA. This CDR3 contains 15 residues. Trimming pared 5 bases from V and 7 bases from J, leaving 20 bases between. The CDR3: CASSPGGGGPTTQYF. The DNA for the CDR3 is TGTGCCAGCAGCCCCGGAGGGGGGGGCCCTACGACCCAGTACTTC.